Each of the 19 T cell receptor beta chains below was sequenced from the same sample in a study of T cells in Graves' hyperthyroidism and ophthalmopathy. TCR beta CDR3 regions were amplified from RNA. TCR CDR3 underwent first-round RT-PCR with the HTBI primer set. TCRdb re-analysed the multiplex PCR reads in MiXCR, keeping a single row per CDR3 protein. Of 800,000 or so distinct CDR3 sequences listed, 38% are singletons. The sample was blood. The source of these receptors is a man between 18 and 29 years old with Graves' hyperthyroidism.

The table lists this clonotype with many counts. The V call is TRBV10-3, the J call TRBJ1-1; D not resolved. Germline CDR1 and CDR2: ENHRY and SYGVKD. V shed 4 bases and J shed 1 base, with 10 bases lying between them. The CDR3 has 14 amino acids. The CDR3 DNA follows: TGTGCCATCAGTGGTAGGCAGCAGAACACTGAAGCTTTCTTT. Its translation is CAISGRQQNTEAFF.

This clonotype was picked up many times. The V gene is TRBV7-9, the J gene TRBJ1-4, with unresolved D. From germline, CDR1 is SEHNR and CDR2 FQNEAQ (reference sequence). Trimming shortened V by 1 base and J by 7 bases, and 7 bases separated the two germline ends. This CDR3 is 13 amino acids long. The CDR3 DNA is TGTGCCAGCAGCTTAGACGGTAGTGAAAAACTGTTTTTT. It specifies CASSLDGSEKLFF.

This clonotype was picked up many times. The chain links TRBV7-6 to TRBJ2-7; D remains ambiguous. V dropped 3 bases and J dropped 2 bases, with 11 bases sitting between them. This CDR3 is built from 14 residues. Germline CDR1 SGHVS, CDR2 FNYEAQ. The CDR3 DNA reads as TGTGCCAGCAGCTTGCCCGGGCAGCCCTACGAGCAGTACTTC. Its protein is CASSLPGQPYEQYF.

This clonotype has at least ten counts. The chain recombines TRBV2 with TRBJ1-2, with D unclear. CDR1 SNHLY and CDR2 FYNNEI come from the germline V gene. This CDR3 has 11 amino acids. Trimming left V 6 bases short and J 3 bases short, with 5 bases between. CDR3: CASRADYGYTF. The DNA of the CDR3 is TGTGCCAGCAGGGCTGACTATGGCTACACCTTC.

The gene calls are TRBV20-1 and TRBJ2-5; TRBD2 matches 13 bases. The V segment lost 5 bases and the J segment 5 bases; nucleotides outside the gene matches: 8. The germline CDR1 and CDR2 sequences are DFQATT and SNEGSKA (reference sequence). This CDR3 spans 15 amino acids. The CDR3 spells CSASTSGRSFETQYF. CDR3 sequence (DNA): TGCAGTGCTTCGACTAGCGGGAGGTCTTTTGAGACCCAGTACTTC.

This clonotype appeared many times. The CDR3 DNA reads as TGTGCCAGTAGTGTGGACAGGGGGCTCGTTGGCTACACCTTC. Translation gives CASSVDRGLVGYTF. The chain combines TRBV19 with TRBJ1-2; 11 bases map to TRBD1. V shed 5 bases and J 7 bases; nucleotides not matched to a gene: 6. This CDR3 has 14 amino acids. In germline, CDR1 is LNHDA, CDR2 SQIVND (reference sequence). The variable domain in full, with the rest retrieved from reference TRBV19 and TRBJ1-2, is DGGITQSPKYLFRKEGQNVTLSCEQNLNHDAMYWYRQDPGQGLRLIYYSQIVNDFQKGDIAEGYSVSREKKESFPLTVTSAQKNPTAFYLCASSVDRGLVGYTFGSGTRLTVV.

The chain recombines TRBV10-3 with TRBJ1-5, with 7 bases aligning to TRBD1. The V gene end was trimmed by 3 bases and the J gene end by 5 bases; junction bases not matched to a gene: 4. The CDR3 has 14 amino acids. The germline V gene has CDR1 ENHRY and CDR2 SYGVKD. CDR3 in amino acids: CAISEDRVHQPQHF. CDR3 coding DNA: TGTGCCATCAGTGAAGACAGGGTCCATCAGCCCCAGCATTTT.

This clonotype was detected only a few times. The V gene is TRBV5-1, the J gene TRBJ2-5; the match to TRBD1 covers 11 bases. This CDR3 is 15 amino acids long. V shed 4 bases and J 4 bases; nucleotides not matched to a gene: 6. The germline V gene has CDR1 SGHRS and CDR2 YFSETQ. This CDR3 is CASSPSGTGGETQYF. CDR3 nucleotides: TGCGCCAGCAGCCCATCCGGGACAGGGGGAGAGACCCAGTACTTC. The full variable domain, with the rest looked up from reference TRBV5-1 and TRBJ2-5, is KAGVTQTPRYLIKTRGQQVTLSCSPISGHRSVSWYQQTPGQGLQFLFEYFSETQRNKGNFPGRFSGRQFSNSRSEMNVSTLELGDSALYLCASSPSGTGGETQYFGPGTRLLVL.

Details on this clonotype: As the CDR3 is not closed by the conserved phenylalanine or tryptophan, this likely results from a read error. The gene calls are TRBV5-1 and TRBJ2-5, with TRBD1 identical over 7 bases. The CDR3 contains 14 residues. The germline CDR1 and CDR2 sequences are SGHRS and YFSETQ. The ends lost 0 bases at V and 4 bases at J; junction bases unmatched: 3. The CDR3 is CASSLGQGRETQYL. CDR3 DNA sequence: TGCGCCAGCAGCTTGGGACAGGGAAGAGAGACCCAGTACCTC.

This clonotype was observed a few times. The chain joins TRBV5-1 to TRBJ2-5, with D perhaps matching TRBD1 (6 bases). CDR1 is SGHRS, CDR2 YFSETQ, per germline. CDR3 length: 16 residues. Trimming removed 4 bases from V and 5 bases from J, with 21 bases in between. The CDR3 DNA follows: TGCGCCAGCAGCGCAGGGCTGACAGGTTCGGTGGAGACCCAGTACTTC. Translated, it gives CASSAGLTGSVETQYF.

This clonotype came up many times. V gene TRBV2 combines with J gene TRBJ2-2; D is unclear. This CDR3 has 13 amino acids. The germline V gene has CDR1 SNHLY and CDR2 FYNNEI. V lost 2 bases, J lost 7 bases, and 8 bases lay in between. The CDR3 protein is CASSEKVIGELFF. The CDR3 coding sequence is TGTGCCAGCAGTGAAAAGGTGATCGGGGAGCTGTTTTTT.

This clonotype was seen ten or more times. The chain couples TRBV5-1 to TRBJ1-2; D not certain. V lost 0 bases to trimming and J lost 0 bases, with 12 bases between them. Germline V gene sequence: CDR1 SGHRS, CDR2 YFSETQ. The CDR3 covers 16 residues. The CDR3 nucleotides are TGCGCCAGCAGCTTGGGCTTTAGAGGAGCTAACTATGGCTACACCTTC. It encodes CASSLGFRGANYGYTF.

In this sample, this clonotype turned up many times. The chain uses TRBV20-1 and TRBJ1-1, with a possible D match to TRBD1 (6 bases). The CDR3 is 14 amino acids. Trimming cost V 3 bases and J 3 bases, with 14 bases left between them. Germline assignment: CDR1 DFQATT and CDR2 SNEGSKA (reference sequence). The CDR3 DNA follows: TGCAGTGCTAGCACTACACAGGGCTACACTGAAGCTTTCTTT. Encoded protein: CSASTTQGYTEAFF.

This clonotype was recorded a few times. J is TRBJ2-7 and V is TRBV5-1; 10 bases agree with TRBD2. In germline, CDR1 is SGHRS, CDR2 YFSETQ. This CDR3 is built from 15 residues. V shed 0 bases, J shed 4 bases, and the junction held 4 bases outside the gene matches. The DNA of the CDR3 is TGCGCCAGCAGCTTGGTGGCTAGCGGGGGATACGAGCAGTACTTC. This translates into CASSLVASGGYEQYF.

In its sample, this clonotype was seen many times. This chain uses TRBV25-1 with TRBJ2-5; 8 bases map to TRBD1. After removal of 2 bases from V and 1 base from J, the junction contained 9 bases not matched to a gene. The CDR3 covers 17 residues. Germline V gives CDR1 MGHDK, CDR2 SYGVNS. The CDR3 region is CASSERGQGASQETQYF. CDR3 bases: TGTGCCAGCAGTGAACGGGGCCAGGGGGCGTCCCAAGAGACCCAGTACTTC.

This clonotype was detected only a few times. The chain joins TRBV20-1 to TRBJ2-2; D might be TRBD2 (6 bases). The CDR3 has 13 amino acids. V lost 5 bases and J lost 0, with 7 bases in between. The germline V gene has CDR1 DFQATT and CDR2 SNEGSKA (reference sequence). The CDR3 loop is CSAQRANTGELFF. Written as DNA, the CDR3 is TGCAGTGCTCAGCGGGCGAACACCGGGGAGCTGTTTTTT.

This clonotype has a count of ten or more. The chain links TRBV15 to TRBJ1-2; a possible D gene is TRBD1 (5 bases). In germline, CDR1 is LNHNV, CDR2 YYDKDF (reference sequence). The ends were cut back, 0 bases at V and 5 bases at J, with 13 bases in the middle. This CDR3 region has 15 residues. CDR3 amino acids: CATSRDAQGRYGYTF. Written as DNA, the CDR3 is TGTGCCACCAGCAGAGATGCTCAGGGCCGATATGGCTACACCTTC.

This clonotype was detected many times. The rearrangement joins TRBV20-1 to TRBJ1-6; 8 positions agree with TRBD1. The V segment lost 3 bases and the J segment 7 bases; nucleotides outside the gene matches: 2. Germline V lookup: CDR1 DFQATT, CDR2 SNEGSKA (reference sequence). There are 13 residues in the CDR3. This CDR3 reads CSARTGDNSPLHF. The CDR3 region has the DNA TGCAGTGCTAGGACAGGGGACAATTCACCCCTCCACTTT.

The chain has TRBV24-1 and TRBJ1-1; D ambiguous. This CDR3 comprises 13 residues. Trimming left V 0 bases short and J 10 bases short, with 11 bases between. CDR1 is KGHDR and CDR2 is SFDVKD in the germline V gene. The CDR3 spells CATSDLRADAAFF. The CDR3 DNA follows: TGTGCCACCAGTGATTTGAGGGCCGACGCAGCTTTCTTT.